The entry below describes one T cell receptor beta chain. MiXCR was run by TCRdb on the RT-PCR reads, yielding one entry per CDR3 protein. This repertoire shows some 800,000 distinct CDR3 sequences, approximately 22% found once; its top ten account for 10% to 13%. The data belong to a study of response to subunit inactivated influenza vaccine. The V and J ends lost 4 bases and 6 bases, in that order; junction bases with no gene match: 13. The CDR3 loop spans 16 amino acids. CDR1 SGHRS and CDR2 YFSETQ come from the germline V gene. The sequence was collected from a man in his forties or fifties who received an inactivated influenza vaccine. The rearrangement uses TRBV5-1 and TRBJ1-2; TRBD1 agrees at 9 bases. The sequences come from PBMCs from blood, collected more than 4 days after vaccination. The CDR3 is CASSKGQGFLENGYTF. The DNA of the CDR3 is TGCGCCAGCAGCAAGGGACAGGGTTTTCTGGAGAATGGCTACACCTTC.